Shown below are 29 T cell receptor beta chains from a single sample sequenced in a study of T cells expressing NK-cell markers. Each CDR3 protein gets one entry in TCRdb, which reprocessed the 5' RACE reads and gives no DNA. In total, the table holds 300,000 to 450,000 distinct CDR3 sequences. The sequencing sample was made of blood T cells: a sorted CD56 or NKG2C T cell subset, CD4+ or CD8+ T cells, or bulk PBMC T cells (not recorded which). The origin of the receptors is a man aged 18 to 69 in good health.

The rearrangement joins TRBV25-1 to TRBJ1-2; TCRdb's D gene call, TRBD1, goes unchecked for lack of DNA. Germline V gene sequence: CDR1 MGHDK, CDR2 SYGVNS. The CDR3 contains 16 residues. CDR3 in amino acids: CASSDTNERDNYGYTF.

V usage is TRBV6-5 and J usage is TRBJ2-3; TCRdb calls TRBD1, which cannot be checked without DNA. Germline V gene lookup returns CDR1 MNHEY and CDR2 SVGAGI. The CDR3 is 12 amino acids. The CDR3 sequence: CASSRPGSTQYF.

The rearrangement links TRBV20-1 to TRBJ1-6; TCRdb outputs TRBD1, but without DNA this stays unchecked. CDR3 length: 17 residues. Germline CDR1 and CDR2: DFQATT and SNEGSKA (reference sequence). The CDR3 region is CSAREGQGRSYNSPLHF.

The rearrangement uses TRBV12-3 or TRBV12-4 and TRBJ1-2; TCRdb proposes TRBD1, but this gene call is untestable without DNA. The CDR3 consists of 16 residues. CDR3: CASSSPGTGVVYGYTF.

This chain links TRBV6-6 with TRBJ2-5; with no DNA, the TCRdb D assignment of TRBD1 cannot be verified. The CDR3 extends over 15 amino acids. Germline-derived CDR1 and CDR2 are MNHNY and SVGAGI (reference sequence). CDR3 protein: CASNLIGTYQETQYF.

The J gene is TRBJ1-1, the V gene TRBV7-7; TCRdb indicates TRBD1, and absent DNA this call remains unverified. This CDR3 has 13 amino acids. Germline lookup yields CDR1 SSHAT and CDR2 FNYEAQ (reference sequence). CDR3 sequence: CASSPGQGFEAFF.

This chain connects TRBV9 to TRBJ2-3; TCRdb returns TRBD2, unconfirmable since there is no DNA. The length of the CDR3 is 17 residues. Germline V gene data show CDR1 as SGDLS and CDR2 as YYNGEE. The CDR3 is CASSVGWAPTSTDTQYF. The entire variable domain, with the rest obtained from reference TRBV9 and TRBJ2-3, is as follows: DSGVTQTPKHLITATGQRVTLRCSPRSGDLSVYWYQQSLDQGLQFLIQYYNGEERAKGNILERFSAQQFPDLHSELNLSSLELGDSALYFCASSVGWAPTSTDTQYFGPGTRLTVL.

The chain carries TRBV27 and TRBJ2-5; the TRBD2 assignment by TCRdb is unverifiable without DNA. This CDR3 contains 14 residues. From germline, CDR1 is MNHEY and CDR2 SMNVEV (reference sequence). The CDR3 region is CASSTYRGGETQYF.

The CDR3 protein is CASSLAVGGRETQYF. The chain is built from TRBV5-1 and TRBJ2-5; absent DNA, TCRdb's TRBD2 call cannot be checked. The V gene's germline CDR1 is SGHRS and CDR2 YFSETQ. This CDR3 is built from 15 residues.

The CDR3 region is CASSTTSGGGRETQYF. This chain uses TRBV12-3 or TRBV12-4 with TRBJ2-5; the D call of TRBD2 rests on TCRdb alone, since no DNA is present to check it. CDR3 length equals 16 residues.

The chain uses TRBV12-3 or TRBV12-4 and TRBJ1-2; lacking DNA, the TRBD1 call made by TCRdb goes unchecked. The CDR3 is made up of 16 amino acids. The CDR3: CASSSVPGQSVYGYTF.

The rearrangement uses TRBV18 and TRBJ2-7; with no DNA, the TCRdb D assignment of TRBD2 cannot be verified. Germline values: CDR1 KGHSH, CDR2 LQKENI. The CDR3 runs 13 residues. This chain's CDR3 is CASSGARGDEQYF.

The CDR3 region is CASSQLGAGQETQYF. This chain joins TRBV4-2 and TRBJ2-5; TCRdb's assignment of TRBD1 cannot be checked, as there is no DNA. This CDR3 contains 15 residues. The germline gives CDR1 LGHNA, CDR2 YNFKEQ.

The chain links TRBV20-1 to TRBJ2-2; the TCRdb D gene call, TRBD2, has no DNA to confirm it. The length of the CDR3 is 16 residues. CDR1 DFQATT and CDR2 SNEGSKA come from the germline V gene (reference sequence). The CDR3 loop reads CSARDIPGLAAGELFF.

The rearrangement links TRBV28 to TRBJ2-7. The CDR3 is made up of 12 amino acids. Germline V CDR1 and CDR2: MDHEN, SYDVKM. CDR3 in amino acids: CATSLSVNEQYF. Using reference TRBV28 and TRBJ2-7 for the parts outside the CDR3, the full variable domain is DVKVTQSSRYLVKRTGEKVFLECVQDMDHENMFWYRQDPGLGLRLIYFSYDVKMKEKGDIPEGYSVSREKKERFSLILESASTNQTSMYLCATSLSVNEQYFGPGTRLTVT.

The rearrangement links TRBV7-9 to TRBJ2-7; absent DNA, TCRdb's TRBD1 call cannot be checked. The length of the CDR3 is 15 residues. Looked up from germline, CDR1 is SEHNR and CDR2 is FQNEAQ (reference sequence). CDR3 sequence reads: CASSPRTGLSYEQYF.

The V gene is TRBV12-3 or TRBV12-4, the J gene TRBJ1-5; TCRdb picks TRBD1, but there is no DNA to check that call. This CDR3 contains 17 residues. CDR3 loop: CASSRSGAGVGNQPQHF.

The chain combines TRBV2 with TRBJ2-1; no DNA is available, so the TRBD1 call from TCRdb remains unchecked. CDR1 and CDR2 (germline): SNHLY, FYNNEI. The CDR3 spans 16 residues. The CDR3 region is CASSEALGARGNEQFF.

The gene calls are TRBV6-4 and TRBJ1-1. This CDR3 is 15 amino acids long. CDR1 MRHNA and CDR2 SNTAGT come from the germline V gene. The CDR3 sequence: CASSDSLRGDTEAFF.

This rearrangement joins TRBV9 to TRBJ2-5. Looked up from germline, CDR1 is SGDLS and CDR2 is YYNGEE. CDR3 length: 14 amino acids. The CDR3: CASSVGFFSETQYF.

The J gene is TRBJ1-1, the V gene TRBV29-1. CDR3 length: 13 residues. Looked up from germline, CDR1 is SQVTM and CDR2 is ANQGSEA. CDR3 sequence reads: CSTRRGGNTEAFF.

This chain connects TRBV5-1 to TRBJ2-5; the D call from TCRdb, TRBD1, cannot be confirmed without DNA. Per the germline V gene, CDR1 is SGHRS and CDR2 is YFSETQ. The CDR3 runs 18 residues. This chain's CDR3 is CASSLGMTSGRGVETQYF. Filled out from reference TRBV5-1 and TRBJ2-5, the complete variable domain reads KAGVTQTPRYLIKTRGQQVTLSCSPISGHRSVSWYQQTPGQGLQFLFEYFSETQRNKGNFPGRFSGRQFSNSRSEMNVSTLELGDSALYLCASSLGMTSGRGVETQYFGPGTRLLVL.

The chain carries TRBV6-1 and TRBJ1-4; the D call from TCRdb, TRBD1, cannot be confirmed without DNA. The CDR3 extends over 15 amino acids. Germline V lookup: CDR1 MNHNS, CDR2 SASEGT. CDR3 sequence reads: CASRSGTGVWEKLFF.

The chain has TRBV28 and TRBJ2-4; the D call from TCRdb, TRBD1, cannot be confirmed without DNA. Germline values: CDR1 MDHEN, CDR2 SYDVKM. The CDR3 is 16 amino acids. The CDR3 sequence is CASSLDRTGGGNIQYF.

The chain is built from TRBV7-2 and TRBJ1-2; TCRdb's assignment of TRBD1 cannot be checked, as there is no DNA. This CDR3 spans 14 amino acids. CDR1 is SGHTA, CDR2 FQGNSA, per germline. This CDR3 reads CASSLVVGGEGYTF.

This chain's CDR3 is CSATGTGIFSGNTIYF. The genes are TRBV20-1 and TRBJ1-3; with no DNA, the TCRdb D assignment of TRBD1 cannot be verified. Germline V gives CDR1 DFQATT, CDR2 SNEGSKA (reference sequence). The CDR3 runs to 16 residues.

The CDR3 is CSGQATNEKLFF. The V gene is TRBV29-1, the J gene TRBJ1-4. From germline, CDR1 is SQVTM and CDR2 ANQGSEA. The CDR3 sequence is 12 residues long.

The rearrangement joins TRBV5-1 to TRBJ2-1; TCRdb selects TRBD1, and the lack of DNA leaves this call unchecked. The germline V gene has CDR1 SGHRS and CDR2 YFSETQ. The CDR3 covers 15 residues. This CDR3 is CASSSTPTSGDEQFF. The complete variable domain, with remaining parts taken from reference TRBV5-1 and TRBJ2-1, reads KAGVTQTPRYLIKTRGQQVTLSCSPISGHRSVSWYQQTPGQGLQFLFEYFSETQRNKGNFPGRFSGRQFSNSRSEMNVSTLELGDSALYLCASSSTPTSGDEQFFGPGTRLTVL.

This rearrangement joins TRBV5-5 to TRBJ2-5; the TCRdb call, TRBD1, lacks DNA for checking. CDR3 size: 13 residues. Germline values: CDR1 SGHKS, CDR2 YYEKEE (reference sequence). The chain's CDR3 is CASSPRGTETQYF.